A single sample gave rise to the 23 T cell receptor beta chains below, sequenced in a study of cytomegalovirus exposure and HLA in healthy donors. Profiling relied on immunoSEQ multiplex PCR, and the TCRdb table lists in-frame clones only, not all of them. The repertoire has around 130,000 clones, just under 90% of them found once; the top ten carry around 3.5%. The sequencing input was PBMCs. The source is a man aged 30 to 39 in good health and CMV-seronegative.

The chain combines TRBV29-1 with TRBJ2-3, with a possible D match to TRBD2 (5 bases). Looked up from germline, CDR1 is SQVTM and CDR2 is ANQGSEA. The CDR3 is 13 residues long. With 7 bases removed from V and 0 bases from J, the gap between germline ends came to 11 bases. The DNA of the CDR3 is TGCAGCGAGAGGGCCCTTAGCACAGATACGCAGTATTTT. This encodes CSERALSTDTQYF.

The chain recombines TRBV2 with TRBJ1-1, with 9 bases that match TRBD1. The CDR3 is made up of 13 amino acids. Germline V gene sequence: CDR1 SNHLY, CDR2 FYNNEI. J was trimmed by 1 base and V by 6 bases; bases with no gene match: 0. The CDR3 is CASRGQGNTEAFF. DNA of the CDR3: TGTGCCAGCAGGGGACAGGGGAACACTGAAGCTTTCTTT.

The V gene is TRBV11-2, the J gene TRBJ1-5; a weak D match, TRBD1 (6 bases). This CDR3 is 14 amino acids long. Germline V gene data show CDR1 as SGHAT and CDR2 as FQNNGV. V was pared by 4 bases and J by 4 bases, with 11 bases between. The CDR3, as DNA: TGTGCCAGCAGCTCGAGACAGGAAAATCAGCCCCAGCATTTT. The encoded protein is CASSSRQENQPQHF.

The CDR3 here is CASSFTRNTEAFF. The CDR3, as DNA: TGCGCCAGCAGCTTCACTAGGAACACTGAAGCTTTCTTT. The chain is built from TRBV4-1 and TRBJ1-1; D is undetermined. Germline V lookup: CDR1 MGHRA, CDR2 YSYEKL. The CDR3 covers 13 residues. The V gene lost 5 bases and the J gene lost 1 base, with 8 bases spanning the gap.

The V call is TRBV28, the J call TRBJ2-1; 12 nucleotides agree with TRBD1. V lost 3 bases, J lost 6 bases, and 6 bases stayed unmatched. The CDR3 sequence is 16 residues long. The germline V gene encodes CDR1 MDHEN and CDR2 SYDVKM. The CDR3 DNA is TGTGCCAGCAGTTTTCCCCTGGGACAGGGGGCCAATGAGCAGTTCTTC. It is translated as CASSFPLGQGANEQFF.

The chain carries TRBV7-5 and TRBJ2-7; the table names TRBD2, a call not compared with the DNA. TRBV7-5 is designated a pseudogene. The CDR3 runs to 13 residues. CDR3 region: CVRSWASGYEQYF. CDR3 bases: TGTGTCAGAAGCTGGGCTAGCGGCTACGAGCAGTACTTC.

The chain links TRBV5-4 to TRBJ2-2, with 9 bases fitting TRBD1. Unmatched junction bases numbered 8, after V lost 4 bases and J lost 7 bases. The CDR3 spans 15 residues. The V gene's germline CDR1 is SGHNT and CDR2 YYREEE (reference sequence). CDR3 amino acids: CASSPPGQGGGELFF. The DNA of the CDR3 is TGTGCCAGCAGCCCCCCGGGACAGGGCGGCGGGGAGCTGTTTTTT. Full variable domain (rest looked up from reference TRBV5-4 and TRBJ2-2): ETGVTQSPTHLIKTRGQQVTLRCSSQSGHNTVSWYQQALGQGPQFIFQYYREEENGRGNFPPRFSGLQFPNYSSELNVNALELDDSALYLCASSPPGQGGGELFFGEGSRLTVL.

A few counts support this clone. The chain combines TRBV29-1 with TRBJ1-2; no clear D. Per the germline V gene, CDR1 is SQVTM and CDR2 is ANQGSEA. This CDR3 has 15 amino acids. The germline V and J ends were trimmed by 1 base and 4 bases, with 16 bases remaining between them. CDR3 loop: CSVEVPGSWGYGYTF. The CDR3 DNA sequence: TGCAGCGTTGAAGTTCCGGGGAGCTGGGGCTATGGCTACACCTTC.

The chain is built from TRBV6-1 and TRBJ2-7; 7 bases agree with TRBD2. Germline V gene data show CDR1 as MNHNS and CDR2 as SASEGT. The CDR3 has 14 residues. Losses at the gene ends were 6 bases for V and 0 bases for J; bases not matched to a gene: 5. CDR3 sequence: CASRILATSYEQYF. Written as DNA, the CDR3 is TGTGCCAGCAGGATACTAGCGACCTCCTACGAGCAGTACTTC.

CDR3 in amino acids: CASSIVMGQGADTEAFF. CDR3 nucleotide sequence: TGTGCCAGTAGTATAGTGATGGGACAGGGGGCTGACACTGAAGCTTTCTTT. V usage is TRBV19 and J usage is TRBJ1-1; 12 bases agree with TRBD1. This CDR3 spans 17 amino acids. Trimming took 1 base from V and 3 from J; bases not matched to a gene: 6. Germline-derived CDR1 and CDR2 are LNHDA and SQIVND (reference sequence).

This clone was seen a single time. V usage is TRBV7-9 and J usage is TRBJ1-2; maybe TRBD1 (5 bases). V lost 10 bases and J 6 bases, leaving 12 bases between the germline ends. The CDR3 is 11 residues long. The germline V gene encodes CDR1 SEHNR and CDR2 FQNEAQ (reference sequence). The CDR3 region has the DNA TGTGCCATCTGGGACTCGGATGGCTACACCTTC. Its translation is CAIWDSDGYTF.

This clone was counted a single time. V usage is TRBV6-1 and J usage is TRBJ1-2; 9 bases are a match to TRBD1. J was trimmed by 6 bases and V by 5 bases; bases with no gene match: 4. Germline V gene sequence: CDR1 MNHNS, CDR2 SASEGT. The CDR3 contains 13 residues. The CDR3 spells CASSRGQGDGYTF. The CDR3, as DNA: TGTGCCAGCAGTAGGGGACAGGGCGATGGCTACACCTTC.

V is TRBV20-1 and J is TRBJ1-2; no clear D gene. This CDR3 is built from 10 residues. Germline V gives CDR1 DFQATT, CDR2 SNEGSKA (reference sequence). Trimming took off 7 bases at V and 7 bases at J, with 10 bases between the two ends. CDR3 residues: CSVPVGGYTF. The CDR3 DNA sequence: TGCAGTGTCCCCGTCGGTGGCTACACCTTC.

The chain combines TRBV27 with TRBJ1-1; 9 bases are a match to TRBD1. The CDR3 length is 14 residues. Looked up from germline, CDR1 is MNHEY and CDR2 is SMNVEV (reference sequence). Trimming removed 6 bases from V and 3 bases from J; junction bases left unmatched: 5. CDR3 region: CASRSQGAYTEAFF. In DNA form, the CDR3 reads TGTGCCAGCAGATCACAGGGGGCTTACACTGAAGCTTTCTTT.

V and J are TRBV6-5 and TRBJ2-6, with unresolved D. V lost 0 bases and J 0 bases, leaving 3 bases between the germline ends. The CDR3 is 15 residues long. Germline loops: CDR1 MNHEY, CDR2 SVGAGI. Here the CDR3 reads CASSYSSSGANVLTF. The CDR3 DNA follows: TGTGCCAGCAGTTACTCTAGCTCTGGGGCCAACGTCCTGACTTTC.

V usage is TRBV15 and J usage is TRBJ2-3, with 9 bases lining up with TRBD1. This CDR3 has 15 residues. Losses at the gene ends were 3 bases for V and 2 bases for J; bases not matched to a gene: 3. Germline CDR1 and CDR2: LNHNV and YYDKDF (reference sequence). CDR3 nucleotides: TGTGCCACCAGCAGGGGACAGGGCTTCACAGATACGCAGTATTTT. Translated, it gives CATSRGQGFTDTQYF.

The genes are TRBV6-4 and TRBJ2-3, with TRBD2 matching over 10 bases. The CDR3 extends over 15 amino acids. Germline V gene lookup returns CDR1 MRHNA and CDR2 SNTAGT. V dropped 6 bases and J dropped 1; count of bases not matched to a gene: 4. The CDR3 DNA reads TGTGCCAGCAGCCCCGGGACTAGCGGCACAGATACGCAGTATTTT. Residues: CASSPGTSGTDTQYF.

The chain recombines TRBV7-8 with TRBJ2-7; 9 bases match TRBD1. V lost 5 bases and J lost 5; bases outside the gene matches: 7. The CDR3 length is 14 residues. The germline CDR1 and CDR2 sequences are SGHVS and FQNEAQ. The CDR3 sequence is CASSPGQGNNEQYF. The CDR3 DNA sequence: TGTGCCAGCAGCCCGGGACAGGGTAACAACGAGCAGTACTTC.

The rearrangement links TRBV7-9 to TRBJ2-7; D not resolved. V shed 0 bases and J shed 5 bases, with 8 bases lying between them. Germline V gene data show CDR1 as SEHNR and CDR2 as FQNEAQ (reference sequence). CDR3 length equals 13 residues. The CDR3, as DNA: TGTGCCAGCAGCTTAGCCTTGGTAGACGAGCAGTACTTC. This encodes CASSLALVDEQYF.

CDR3 sequence reads: CASSRRDNTDTQYF. In DNA, the CDR3 is TGTGCCAGCAGTCGCCGGGACAACACAGATACGCAGTATTTT. V usage is TRBV6-5 and J usage is TRBJ2-3; a possible D gene is TRBD1 (6 bases). The CDR3 runs 14 residues. Looked up from germline, CDR1 is MNHEY and CDR2 is SVGAGI. Trimming cost V 5 bases and J 2 bases, with 11 bases left between them.

The J gene is TRBJ1-2, the V gene TRBV2, with D perhaps matching TRBD1 (5 bases). V was clipped by 2 bases and J by 3 bases, with 13 bases between them. The germline CDR1 and CDR2 sequences are SNHLY and FYNNEI. The CDR3 sequence is 15 residues long. CDR3 DNA: TGTGCCAGCAGTGAAAGGGGCCAGGGCTACTATGGCTACACCTTC. It yields the protein CASSERGQGYYGYTF.

This rearrangement joins TRBV4-3 to TRBJ1-2; D ambiguous. The CDR3 length is 15 residues. V lost 0 bases, J lost 5 bases, and 13 bases lay in between. Per the germline V gene, CDR1 is LGHNA and CDR2 is YSLEER. Here the CDR3 reads CASSQDRMREYGYTF. CDR3 DNA: TGCGCCAGCAGCCAAGATAGGATGAGGGAATATGGCTACACCTTC.

The V gene is TRBV6-1, the J gene TRBJ2-3; 8 nucleotides align to TRBD1. Unmatched junction bases numbered 5, after V lost 2 bases and J lost 1 base. Germline CDR1 is MNHNS and CDR2 is SASEGT. The CDR3 totals 16 residues. CDR3 region: CASSESPGQGTDTQYF. The CDR3 nucleotides are TGTGCCAGCAGTGAATCCCCGGGACAGGGCACAGATACGCAGTATTTT.